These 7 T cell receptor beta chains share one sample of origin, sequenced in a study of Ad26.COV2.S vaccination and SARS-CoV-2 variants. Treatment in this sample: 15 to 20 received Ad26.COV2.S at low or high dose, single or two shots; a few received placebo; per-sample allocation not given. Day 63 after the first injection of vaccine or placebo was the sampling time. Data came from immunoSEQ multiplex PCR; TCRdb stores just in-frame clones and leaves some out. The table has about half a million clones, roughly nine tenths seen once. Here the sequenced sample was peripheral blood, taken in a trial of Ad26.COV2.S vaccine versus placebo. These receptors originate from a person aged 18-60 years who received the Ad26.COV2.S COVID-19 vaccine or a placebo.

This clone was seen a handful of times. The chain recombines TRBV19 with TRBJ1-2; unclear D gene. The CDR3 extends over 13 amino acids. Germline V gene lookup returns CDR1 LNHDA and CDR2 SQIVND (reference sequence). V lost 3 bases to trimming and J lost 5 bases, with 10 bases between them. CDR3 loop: CASSIRATYGYTF. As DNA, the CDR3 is TGTGCCAGTAGTATCCGGGCTACGTATGGCTACACCTTC.

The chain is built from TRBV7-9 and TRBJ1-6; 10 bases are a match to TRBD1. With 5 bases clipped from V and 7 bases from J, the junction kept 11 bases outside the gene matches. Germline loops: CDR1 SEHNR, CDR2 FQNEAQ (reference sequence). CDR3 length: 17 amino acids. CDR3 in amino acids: CASSASEGQGRNSPLHF. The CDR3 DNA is TGTGCCAGCAGCGCCTCGGAGGGACAGGGGAGGAATTCACCCCTCCACTTT. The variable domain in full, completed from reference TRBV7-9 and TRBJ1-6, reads DTGVSQNPRHKITKRGQNVTFRCDPISEHNRLYWYRQTLGQGPEFLTYFQNEAQLEKSRLLSDRFSAERPKGSFSTLEIQRTEQGDSAMYLCASSASEGQGRNSPLHFGNGTRLTVT.

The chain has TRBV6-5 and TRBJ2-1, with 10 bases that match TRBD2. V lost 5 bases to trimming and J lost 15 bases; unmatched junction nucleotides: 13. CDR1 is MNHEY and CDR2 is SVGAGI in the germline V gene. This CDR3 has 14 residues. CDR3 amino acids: CASSSTTSGMNGFF. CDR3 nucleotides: TGTGCCAGCAGTAGTACAACTAGCGGGATGAACGGGTTCTTC.

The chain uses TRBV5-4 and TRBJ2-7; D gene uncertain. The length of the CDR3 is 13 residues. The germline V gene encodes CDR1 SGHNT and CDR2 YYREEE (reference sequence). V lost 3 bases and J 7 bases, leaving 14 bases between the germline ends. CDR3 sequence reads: CASSSASLREQYF. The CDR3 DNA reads TGTGCCAGCAGCTCTGCGTCTCTGAGGGAGCAGTACTTC.

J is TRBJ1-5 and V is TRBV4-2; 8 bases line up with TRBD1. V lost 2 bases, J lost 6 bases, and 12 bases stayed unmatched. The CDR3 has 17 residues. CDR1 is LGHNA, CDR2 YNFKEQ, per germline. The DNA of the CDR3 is TGTGCCAGCAGCCAAACTACGGCAGGGGGCGAAGGTCAGCCCCAGCATTTT. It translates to CASSQTTAGGEGQPQHF.

The CDR3 sequence is CASGTGMEKDQPQHF. The CDR3 nucleotides are TGTGCCAGCGGCACAGGGATGGAGAAGGATCAGCCCCAGCATTTT. The chain employs TRBV27 and TRBJ1-5; possibly TRBD1 for D (6 bases). V lost 8 bases and J 5 bases, leaving 19 bases between the germline ends. The germline gives CDR1 MNHEY, CDR2 SMNVEV (reference sequence). The CDR3 loop spans 15 amino acids.

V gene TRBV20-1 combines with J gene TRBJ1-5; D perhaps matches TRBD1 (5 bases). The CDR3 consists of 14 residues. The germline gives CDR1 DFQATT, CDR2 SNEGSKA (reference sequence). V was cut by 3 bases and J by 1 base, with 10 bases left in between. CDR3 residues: CSASGGSSNQPQHF. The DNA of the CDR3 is TGCAGTGCTAGTGGGGGGTCGAGCAATCAGCCCCAGCATTTT.